The entry below describes one T cell receptor beta chain. Antigen specificity is unknown. This sequence may be a read error, since a much larger clone differs from it by one base. The sample is drawn from a study of CD8 T cells in ankylosing spondylitis. Whole-study findings and limits: Blood of patients with ankylosing spondylitis appeared to be characterized by a TCR beta motif of about eight highly homologous variants. Clones tied to disease were said to be significantly enriched in matched ankylosing spondylitis synovial fluid. In synovial fluid and blood from reactive arthritis, some motif variants were previously reported. CD8+ cells made up the disease-linked clones, which were relatively rare in peripheral blood.

Quantitative molecular-barcoded 5'-RACE generated the TCR beta libraries. Via MiXCR, TCRdb re-called the 5' RACE reads, giving one row per CDR3 protein. Of more than 650,000 distinct CDR3 sequences in the sample, roughly 12% were seen once. The CDR3 is made up of 13 amino acids. Germline CDR1 is WSHSY and CDR2 is SAAADI. The V gene lost 7 bases and the J gene lost 0 bases, with 7 bases spanning the gap. This sequence joins TRBV10-2 and TRBJ2-1; D is uncertain. What was sequenced was blood, either unsorted or a sorted T cell fraction (not recorded which). The clonotype originates from a male donor with ankylosing spondylitis. The CDR3 spells CASKVDSYNEQFF. The DNA of the CDR3 is TGCGCCAGCAAGGTCGACTCCTACAATGAGCAGTTCTTC.